This TCR beta chain was recorded in a study of blood T cell repertoires in COVID-19. Study-wide context: Spain, Italy and the United States supplied samples that represented acute and convalescent COVID-19. Sources were T cells, B-cell-depleted T cells, or PBMCs; the material itself was cDNA or gDNA.

This clone was recorded only once. Losses at the gene ends were 7 bases for V and 10 bases for J; bases not matched to a gene: 13. The CDR3 is 14 residues long. Germline values: CDR1 SQVTM, CDR2 ANQGSEA. As processed by the authors: Estimation of nucleated cell counts was performed using reference gene primer amplification. Clones were read by immunoSEQ multiplex PCR, and TCRdb kept only the in-frame ones, dropping some. D and trimming come from the DNA, and the V and J calls and clone size come from that table. The sample gives about 45,000 clones, about nine tenths of which show up once; around 4.5% is in the top ten.

The specimen was peripheral blood. This chain uses TRBV29-1 with TRBJ2-1, with 10 bases lining up with TRBD2. This TCR was sampled from a human donor in a cohort sampled during active COVID-19. The CDR3 coding sequence is TGCAGCGCTGCCGGGACTAGCGCCCTGGGAGAGCAGTTCTTC. Protein sequence: CSAAGTSALGEQFF.